This is a list of T cell receptor beta chains from one sample in a study of T cell repertoires in cytomegalovirus infection. TCRdb analysed the reads with MiXCR anew, one entry per CDR3 protein. This sample has about 100,000 distinct CDR3 sequences, with 23% found just once. The specimen sequenced was CD8+ T cells from PBMCs. The origin of the receptors is a human donor in good health (CMV status not recorded). Some clones in this sample may be carry-over from other donors' samples. Each CDR3 is given with its conserved first and last residue. D genes are given only for firm matches. The listing skips clone size in some rows; elsewhere it reads once, few, many or a size class.

cdr3_nt: TGTGCCATCACGACGGGAGGGGCGTCCCCTGAAGCTTTCTTT
cdr3_aa: CAITTGGASPEAFF
v_call: TRBV10-3
j_call: TRBJ1-1
d_call: -
clone_size: few

cdr3_nt: TGTGCCAGCAGCTTGGCCGGGCAGGGCCACACAGATACGCAGTATTTT
cdr3_aa: CASSLAGQGHTDTQYF
v_call: TRBV5-4
j_call: TRBJ2-3
d_call: -
clone_size: few

cdr3_nt: TGTGCCAGCAGTTACTGGGACAACCTGAACACCGGGGAGCTGTTTTTT
cdr3_aa: CASSYWDNLNTGELFF
v_call: TRBV6-6
j_call: TRBJ2-2
d_call: -
clone_size: many

cdr3_nt: TGCAGTGCTAGAGTAGTAAAAAAAGGACAGGGGAACTATGGCTACACCTTC
cdr3_aa: CSARVVKKGQGNYGYTF
v_call: TRBV20-1
j_call: TRBJ1-2
d_call: TRBD1
clone_size: few

cdr3_nt: TGCGCCAGCAGCCAAGATCCTAGCTGGTCGGCAGATACGCAGTATTTT
cdr3_aa: CASSQDPSWSADTQYF
v_call: TRBV4-3
j_call: TRBJ2-3
d_call: -
clone_size: few

cdr3_nt: TGTGCCAGCAGCTTAGCGCGACTAGCGGGGGGGCTGGTGTCGAACACCGGGGAGCTGTTTTTT
cdr3_aa: CASSLARLAGGLVSNTGELFF
v_call: TRBV7-6
j_call: TRBJ2-2
d_call: TRBD2
clone_size: many

cdr3_nt: TGTGCCAGCAGCTTAGGCGGAGGACTTCAAGAGACCCAGTACTTC
cdr3_aa: CASSLGGGLQETQYF
v_call: TRBV7-3
j_call: TRBJ2-5
d_call: -
clone_size: few

cdr3_nt: TGCAGTGCCCGGGCAGGGGACTATGGCTACACCTTC
cdr3_aa: CSARAGDYGYTF
v_call: TRBV20-1
j_call: TRBJ1-2
d_call: -
clone_size: -

cdr3_nt: TGTGCCAGCAGCGCTAGCGGGAGTCCCACAGATACGCAGTATTTT
cdr3_aa: CASSASGSPTDTQYF
v_call: TRBV9
j_call: TRBJ2-3
d_call: TRBD2
clone_size: -

cdr3_nt: TGTGCCATCAGTCGAGGCGGGGAGCTTCACTACGAGCAGTACTTC
cdr3_aa: CAISRGGELHYEQYF
v_call: TRBV10-3
j_call: TRBJ2-7
d_call: -
clone_size: few

cdr3_nt: TGTGCCAGCAGATTAGGGACAGGGGCGGATGAGCAGTTCTTC
cdr3_aa: CASRLGTGADEQFF
v_call: TRBV11-1
j_call: TRBJ2-1
d_call: TRBD1
clone_size: -

cdr3_nt: TGTGCCACCAGCAGAGACAGGGGGGACACCGGGGAGCTGTTTTTT
cdr3_aa: CATSRDRGDTGELFF
v_call: TRBV15
j_call: TRBJ2-2
d_call: -
clone_size: once

cdr3_nt: TGTGCCAGCAGCGCAACCGGGACGGCAAACACCGGGGAGCTGTTTTTT
cdr3_aa: CASSATGTANTGELFF
v_call: TRBV7-9
j_call: TRBJ2-2
d_call: -
clone_size: many

cdr3_nt: TGCGCCAGCAGCCAAGATCGGGACAGGGGATTTTACGAGCAGTACTTC
cdr3_aa: CASSQDRDRGFYEQYF
v_call: TRBV4-3
j_call: TRBJ2-7
d_call: TRBD1
clone_size: -

cdr3_nt: TGTGCCAGCAGCGGCCGGGTCAGGGCAGTTCATGAAGCTTTCTTT
cdr3_aa: CASSGRVRAVHEAFF
v_call: TRBV9
j_call: TRBJ1-1
d_call: -
clone_size: -

cdr3_nt: TGTACCAGCAGCTTAGGAGGGGGGGCCGCCTACGAGCAGTACTTC
cdr3_aa: CTSSLGGGAAYEQYF
v_call: TRBV7-2
j_call: TRBJ2-7
d_call: -
clone_size: once

cdr3_nt: TGTGCCAGCAGTTTCCCGCTAGAGGGGGGAGTCTACGAGCAGTACTTC
cdr3_aa: CASSFPLEGGVYEQYF
v_call: TRBV28
j_call: TRBJ2-7
d_call: -
clone_size: -

cdr3_nt: TGTGCCAGCAGCGTAGAGACTGGTATAAATGAGCAGTTCTTC
cdr3_aa: CASSVETGINEQFF
v_call: TRBV9
j_call: TRBJ2-1
d_call: -
clone_size: -

cdr3_nt: TGTGCCAGCAGTTTAAGGGCCAGGGAGGAAAGGACCTTC
cdr3_aa: CASSLRAREERTF
v_call: TRBV12-3/TRBV12-4
j_call: TRBJ1-2
d_call: -
clone_size: few

cdr3_nt: TGTGCCAGCAGCCCCACCTACGGGGGAAACACTGAAGCTTTCTTT
cdr3_aa: CASSPTYGGNTEAFF
v_call: TRBV7-2
j_call: TRBJ1-1
d_call: -
clone_size: many

cdr3_nt: TGTGCCATCAGTGAGTGGGGGACGACAACTGGGGCCAACGTCCTGACTTTC
cdr3_aa: CAISEWGTTTGANVLTF
v_call: TRBV10-3
j_call: TRBJ2-6
d_call: -
clone_size: -

cdr3_nt: TGTGCCAGCAGCCTTCTAGGCTCTGAAGCTTTCTTT
cdr3_aa: CASSLLGSEAFF
v_call: TRBV12-3/TRBV12-4
j_call: TRBJ1-1
d_call: -
clone_size: few

cdr3_nt: TGTGCCAGCAGCTTGCTCTCGCTAGCGCAAACCGGGGAGCTGTTTTTT
cdr3_aa: CASSLLSLAQTGELFF
v_call: TRBV7-9
j_call: TRBJ2-2
d_call: -
clone_size: few

cdr3_nt: TGTGCCAGCAGCCCATTCATAGGGACGGCGAACACCGGGGAGCTGTTTTTT
cdr3_aa: CASSPFIGTANTGELFF
v_call: TRBV14
j_call: TRBJ2-2
d_call: -
clone_size: -

cdr3_nt: TGTGCCAGCAGCTCCGGACTAAATGAGCAGTTCTTC
cdr3_aa: CASSSGLNEQFF
v_call: TRBV7-8
j_call: TRBJ2-1
d_call: -
clone_size: medium-sized

cdr3_nt: TGTGCCAGCAGTTACTCATTAGCGAGTGAGCAGTTCTTC
cdr3_aa: CASSYSLASEQFF
v_call: TRBV6-2/TRBV6-3
j_call: TRBJ2-1
d_call: -
clone_size: few

cdr3_nt: TGTGCCAGCGCTTCCTACAATGAGCAGTTCTTC
cdr3_aa: CASASYNEQFF
v_call: TRBV6-2/TRBV6-3
j_call: TRBJ2-1
d_call: -
clone_size: few

cdr3_nt: TGTGCCACCACCCCTGCGGGAGGGGGGGGGTTGAGCTCCTACAATGAGCAGTTCTTC
cdr3_aa: CATTPAGGGGLSSYNEQFF
v_call: TRBV5-4
j_call: TRBJ2-1
d_call: TRBD2
clone_size: -

cdr3_nt: TGTGCCAGCAGTTCCCTCGACAGCCTCTATGGCTACACCTTC
cdr3_aa: CASSSLDSLYGYTF
v_call: TRBV12-3/TRBV12-4
j_call: TRBJ1-2
d_call: -
clone_size: many

cdr3_nt: TGCAGTGCTAGAGGACCCCTATTAGCGGGAGGGCCATATACGCAGTATTTT
cdr3_aa: CSARGPLLAGGPYTQYF
v_call: TRBV20-1
j_call: TRBJ2-3
d_call: TRBD2
clone_size: many

cdr3_nt: TGTGCCAGCAGTTTTATAGCCTCCTACAATGAGCAGTTCTTC
cdr3_aa: CASSFIASYNEQFF
v_call: TRBV12-3/TRBV12-4
j_call: TRBJ2-1
d_call: -
clone_size: -

cdr3_nt: TGTGCCAGCAGTTCCGGACAGACCCAGTACTTC
cdr3_aa: CASSSGQTQYF
v_call: TRBV28
j_call: TRBJ2-5
d_call: -
clone_size: few

cdr3_nt: TGTGCCAGCAGTCCAGGGAGCGGCCCCTCCTACGAGCAGTACTTC
cdr3_aa: CASSPGSGPSYEQYF
v_call: TRBV12-3/TRBV12-4
j_call: TRBJ2-7
d_call: -
clone_size: few

cdr3_nt: TGTGCCAGCAGTTTAACTGGACGCTTCTACGAGCAGTACTTC
cdr3_aa: CASSLTGRFYEQYF
v_call: TRBV27
j_call: TRBJ2-7
d_call: -
clone_size: few

cdr3_nt: TGTGCCAGCAGCTTAGACAACAGAAAGCAGTTCTTC
cdr3_aa: CASSLDNRKQFF
v_call: TRBV7-6
j_call: TRBJ2-1
d_call: -
clone_size: -

cdr3_nt: TGTGCCAGCACCATAGGGGACCTGGGGGACGAGCAGTACTTC
cdr3_aa: CASTIGDLGDEQYF
v_call: TRBV7-9
j_call: TRBJ2-7
d_call: -
clone_size: -

cdr3_nt: TGTGCCAGCAGTTTGATCCCGACAGATACGCAGTATTTT
cdr3_aa: CASSLIPTDTQYF
v_call: TRBV28
j_call: TRBJ2-3
d_call: -
clone_size: -

cdr3_nt: TGTGCCAGCAGTCCCGGGACAGCCCATCAGCCCCAGCATTTT
cdr3_aa: CASSPGTAHQPQHF
v_call: TRBV27
j_call: TRBJ1-5
d_call: TRBD1
clone_size: -

cdr3_nt: TGTGCCAGCAGCTCGAGGGGCACCGGGGAGCTGTTTTTT
cdr3_aa: CASSSRGTGELFF
v_call: TRBV7-9
j_call: TRBJ2-2
d_call: -
clone_size: few

cdr3_nt: TGTGCCAGCAGCCATCCGGATGGGGGTGAGCAGTTCTTC
cdr3_aa: CASSHPDGGEQFF
v_call: TRBV7-3
j_call: TRBJ2-1
d_call: -
clone_size: -

cdr3_nt: TGTGCCAGCAGCCCAGAACTGGCAGATACGCAGTATTTT
cdr3_aa: CASSPELADTQYF
v_call: TRBV11-2
j_call: TRBJ2-3
d_call: -
clone_size: few

cdr3_nt: TGTGCCAGCAGCCCAACTCTAGCGGGAGTTCCCGGGGAGCTGTTTTTT
cdr3_aa: CASSPTLAGVPGELFF
v_call: TRBV7-9
j_call: TRBJ2-2
d_call: TRBD2
clone_size: -